This T cell receptor beta chain was sequenced during a study of T-cell reconstitution after alpha-beta-depleted transplantation in children. Researchers prepared the TCRbeta library using unique molecular identifiers, the study reports. Each CDR3 protein is one row after TCRdb ran MiXCR on the PCR reads. The sample lists 250,000 to 300,000 distinct CDR3 sequences; around 10% were seen once. Germline-derived CDR1 and CDR2 are DFQATT and SNEGSKA (reference sequence). V was cut by 2 bases and J by 6 bases, with 8 bases left in between. The CDR3 has 12 amino acids. This clonotype was observed many times. The antigen is not known. Study outcomes and limitations: About two months after transplant, alpha-beta T cells reportedly came from several hundred expanded graft clones. T-cell numbers and diversity one year post-transplant derived largely from freshly generated T cells. In some patients, recipient T cells and intrathymic progenitors surviving conditioning explained high day-60 diversity.

Material: peripheral blood, obtained 180 days after TCRalphabeta/CD19-depleted stem cell transplant. The TCR comes from a male patient aged 2-15 years who had a stem cell transplant for chronic granulomatous disease, so the T cells may come from the graft donor. J is TRBJ2-1 and V is TRBV20-1; D might be TRBD2 (5 bases). The CDR3 region is CSARPGFNEQFF. CDR3 sequence (DNA): TGCAGTGCTAGACCGGGATTCAATGAGCAGTTCTTC.